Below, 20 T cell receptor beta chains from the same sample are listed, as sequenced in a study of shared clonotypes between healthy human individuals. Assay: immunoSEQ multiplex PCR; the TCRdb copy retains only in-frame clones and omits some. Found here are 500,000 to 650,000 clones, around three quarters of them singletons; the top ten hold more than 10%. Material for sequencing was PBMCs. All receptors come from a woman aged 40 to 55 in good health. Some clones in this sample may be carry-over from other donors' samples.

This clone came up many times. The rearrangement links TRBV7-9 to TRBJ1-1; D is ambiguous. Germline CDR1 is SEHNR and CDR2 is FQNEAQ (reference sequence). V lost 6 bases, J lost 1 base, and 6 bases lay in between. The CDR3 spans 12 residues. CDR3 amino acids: CASSFTNTEAFF. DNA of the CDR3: TGTGCCAGCAGTTTTACGAACACTGAAGCTTTCTTT.

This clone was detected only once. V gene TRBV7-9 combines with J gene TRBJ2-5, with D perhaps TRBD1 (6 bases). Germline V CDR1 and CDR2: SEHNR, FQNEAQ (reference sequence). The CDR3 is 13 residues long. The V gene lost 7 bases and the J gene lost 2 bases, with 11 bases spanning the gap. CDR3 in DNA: TGTGCCAGCACCCGGGACACACAAGAGACCCAGTACTTC. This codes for CASTRDTQETQYF.

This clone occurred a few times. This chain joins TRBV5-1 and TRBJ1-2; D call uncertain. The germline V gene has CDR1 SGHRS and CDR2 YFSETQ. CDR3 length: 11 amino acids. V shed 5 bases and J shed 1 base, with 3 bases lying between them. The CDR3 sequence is CASSFNYGYTF. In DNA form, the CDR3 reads TGCGCCAGCAGTTTTAACTATGGCTACACCTTC.

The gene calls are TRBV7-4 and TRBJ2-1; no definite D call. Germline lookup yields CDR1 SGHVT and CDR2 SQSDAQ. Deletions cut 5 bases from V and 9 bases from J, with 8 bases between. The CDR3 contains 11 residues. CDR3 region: CASSPRVEQFF. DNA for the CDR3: TGTGCCAGCAGCCCCCGTGTTGAGCAGTTCTTC. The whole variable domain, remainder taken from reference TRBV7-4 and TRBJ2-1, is GAGVSQSPRYKVAKRGRDVALRCDSISGHVTLYWYRQTLGQGSEVLTYSQSDAQRDKSGRPSGRFSAERPERSVSTLKIQRTEQGDSAVYLCASSPRVEQFFGPGTRLTVL.

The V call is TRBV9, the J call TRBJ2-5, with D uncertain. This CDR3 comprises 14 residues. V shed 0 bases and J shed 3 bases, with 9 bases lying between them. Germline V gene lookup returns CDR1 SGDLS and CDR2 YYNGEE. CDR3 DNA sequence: TGTGCCAGCAGCGTAGCAGCCTGGGAAGAGACCCAGTACTTC. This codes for CASSVAAWEETQYF.

CDR3 sequence (DNA): TGTGCCAGTTCTCTGGAGGGAGACACTGAAGCTTTCTTT. This encodes CASSLEGDTEAFF. V and J are TRBV19 and TRBJ1-1; no clear D. The V gene lost 8 bases and the J gene lost 3 bases, with 13 bases spanning the gap. This CDR3 comprises 13 residues. Per germline, CDR1 LNHDA and CDR2 SQIVND (reference sequence).

CDR3 in DNA: TGTGCCAGCAGCTTACGCCGAGCTACGAGCACAGATACGCAGTATTTT. This sequence encodes CASSLRRATSTDTQYF. V and J are TRBV11-2 and TRBJ2-3; D not resolved. This CDR3 is built from 16 residues. Germline CDR1 and CDR2: SGHAT and FQNNGV. V shed 2 bases and J shed 0 bases, with 12 bases lying between them.

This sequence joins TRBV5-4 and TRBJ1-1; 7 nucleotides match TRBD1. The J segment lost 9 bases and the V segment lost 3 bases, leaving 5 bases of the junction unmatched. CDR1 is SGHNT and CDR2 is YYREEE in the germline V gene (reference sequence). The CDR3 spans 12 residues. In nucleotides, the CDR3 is TGTGCCAGCAGCTCAACAGGGGATCAAGCTTTCTTT. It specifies CASSSTGDQAFF. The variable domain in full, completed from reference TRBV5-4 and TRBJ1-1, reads ETGVTQSPTHLIKTRGQQVTLRCSSQSGHNTVSWYQQALGQGPQFIFQYYREEENGRGNFPPRFSGLQFPNYSSELNVNALELDDSALYLCASSSTGDQAFFGQGTRLTVV.

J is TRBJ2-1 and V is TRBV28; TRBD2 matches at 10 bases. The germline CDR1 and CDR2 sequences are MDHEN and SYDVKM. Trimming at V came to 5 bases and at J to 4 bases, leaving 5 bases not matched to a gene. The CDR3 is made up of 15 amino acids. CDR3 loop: CASSPLAGEYNEQFF. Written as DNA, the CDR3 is TGTGCCAGCAGTCCCCTAGCGGGAGAATACAATGAGCAGTTCTTC.

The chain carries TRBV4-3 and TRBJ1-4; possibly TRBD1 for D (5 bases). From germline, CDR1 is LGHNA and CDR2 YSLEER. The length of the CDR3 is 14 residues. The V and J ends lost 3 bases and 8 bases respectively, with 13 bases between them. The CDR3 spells CASSQDSRGEKLFF. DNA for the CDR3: TGCGCCAGCAGCCAGGACTCTCGGGGGGAAAAACTGTTTTTT.

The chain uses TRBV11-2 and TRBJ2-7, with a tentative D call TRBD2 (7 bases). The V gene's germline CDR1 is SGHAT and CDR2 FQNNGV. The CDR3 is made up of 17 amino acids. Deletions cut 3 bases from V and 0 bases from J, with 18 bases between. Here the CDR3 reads CASSLRRGGLSSYEQYF. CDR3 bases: TGTGCCAGCAGCTTGCGGAGGGGGGGCTTGAGCTCCTACGAGCAGTACTTC.

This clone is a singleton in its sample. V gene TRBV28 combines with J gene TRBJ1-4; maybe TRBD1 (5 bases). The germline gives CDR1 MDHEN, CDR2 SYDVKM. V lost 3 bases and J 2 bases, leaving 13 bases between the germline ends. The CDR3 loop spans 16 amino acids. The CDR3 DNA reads TGTGCCAGCAGTTTGTCTCGGGGGAGGACTAATGAAAAACTGTTTTTT. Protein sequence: CASSLSRGRTNEKLFF. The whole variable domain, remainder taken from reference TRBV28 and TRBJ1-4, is DVKVTQSSRYLVKRTGEKVFLECVQDMDHENMFWYRQDPGLGLRLIYFSYDVKMKEKGDIPEGYSVSREKKERFSLILESASTNQTSMYLCASSLSRGRTNEKLFFGSGTQLSVL.

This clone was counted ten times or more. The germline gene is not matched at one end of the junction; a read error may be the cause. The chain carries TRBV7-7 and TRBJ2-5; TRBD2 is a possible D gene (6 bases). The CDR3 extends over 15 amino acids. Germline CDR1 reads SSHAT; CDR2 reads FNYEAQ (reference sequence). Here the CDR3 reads CASSLGASDQETQYF. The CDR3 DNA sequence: TGTGCTAGCAGCTTAGGCGCTAGCGACCAAGAGACCCAGTACTTC.

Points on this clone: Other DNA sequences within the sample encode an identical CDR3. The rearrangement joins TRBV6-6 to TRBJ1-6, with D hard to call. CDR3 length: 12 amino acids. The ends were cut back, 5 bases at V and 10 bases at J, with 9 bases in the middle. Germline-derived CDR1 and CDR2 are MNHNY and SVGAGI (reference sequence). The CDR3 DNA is TGTGCCAGCAGTCCCGAAGGATCACCCCTCCACTTT. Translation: CASSPEGSPLHF.

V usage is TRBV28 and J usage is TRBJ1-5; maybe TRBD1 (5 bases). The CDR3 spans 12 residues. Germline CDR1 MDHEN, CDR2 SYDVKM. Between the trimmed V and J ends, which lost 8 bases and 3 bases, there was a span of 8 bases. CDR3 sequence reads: CASQGPNQPQHF. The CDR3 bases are TGTGCCAGCCAGGGTCCCAATCAGCCCCAGCATTTT. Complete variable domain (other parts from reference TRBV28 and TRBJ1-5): DVKVTQSSRYLVKRTGEKVFLECVQDMDHENMFWYRQDPGLGLRLIYFSYDVKMKEKGDIPEGYSVSREKKERFSLILESASTNQTSMYLCASQGPNQPQHFGDGTRLSIL.

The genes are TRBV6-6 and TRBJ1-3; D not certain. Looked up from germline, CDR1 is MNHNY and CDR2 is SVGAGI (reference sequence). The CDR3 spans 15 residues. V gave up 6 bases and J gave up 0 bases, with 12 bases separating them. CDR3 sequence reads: CASRDGRYSGNTIYF. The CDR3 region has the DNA TGTGCCAGCAGGGACGGCAGATACTCTGGAAACACCATATATTTT.

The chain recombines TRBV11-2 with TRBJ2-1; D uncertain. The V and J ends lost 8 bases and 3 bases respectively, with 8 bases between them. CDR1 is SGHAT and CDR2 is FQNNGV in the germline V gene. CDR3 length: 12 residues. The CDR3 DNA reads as TGTGCCAGCTCCCCAGGCTACAATGAGCAGTTCTTC. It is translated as CASSPGYNEQFF.

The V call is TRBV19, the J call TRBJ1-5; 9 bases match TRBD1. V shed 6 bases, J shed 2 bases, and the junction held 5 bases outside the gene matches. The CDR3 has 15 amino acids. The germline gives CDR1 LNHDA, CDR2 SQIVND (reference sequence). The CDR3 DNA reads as TGTGCCAGTAGCGGAACAGGGGGCGGCAATCAGCCCCAGCATTTT. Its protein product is CASSGTGGGNQPQHF.

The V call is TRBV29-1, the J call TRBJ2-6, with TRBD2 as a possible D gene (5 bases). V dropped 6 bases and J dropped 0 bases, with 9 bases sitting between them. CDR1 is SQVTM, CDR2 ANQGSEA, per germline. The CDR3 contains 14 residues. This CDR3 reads CSVRESSGANVLTF. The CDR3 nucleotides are TGCAGCGTGAGGGAGAGCTCTGGGGCCAACGTCCTGACTTTC.

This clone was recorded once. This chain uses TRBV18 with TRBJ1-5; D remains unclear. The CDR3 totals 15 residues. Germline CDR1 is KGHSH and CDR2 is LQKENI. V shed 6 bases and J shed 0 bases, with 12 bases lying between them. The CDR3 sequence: CASSILPLSNQPQHF. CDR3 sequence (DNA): TGTGCCAGCTCCATCCTCCCACTTAGCAATCAGCCCCAGCATTTT.